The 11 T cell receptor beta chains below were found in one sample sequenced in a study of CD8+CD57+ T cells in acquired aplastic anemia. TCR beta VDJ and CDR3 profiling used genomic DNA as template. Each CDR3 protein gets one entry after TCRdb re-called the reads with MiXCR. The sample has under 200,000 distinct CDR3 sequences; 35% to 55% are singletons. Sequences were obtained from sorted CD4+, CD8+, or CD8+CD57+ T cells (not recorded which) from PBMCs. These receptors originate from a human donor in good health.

The CDR3 here is CATSQDEGWEQYF. The CDR3 bases are TGTGCCACCAGCCAGGACGAGGGTTGGGAGCAGTACTTC. This sequence joins TRBV15 and TRBJ2-7, with a possible D match to TRBD2 (5 bases). The V gene lost 5 bases and the J gene lost 7 bases, with 15 bases spanning the gap. This CDR3 spans 13 amino acids. Germline-derived CDR1 and CDR2 are LNHNV and YYDKDF (reference sequence). Together with reference TRBV15 and TRBJ2-7, the CDR3 gives the full variable domain: DAMVIQNPRYQVTQFGKPVTLSCSQTLNHNVMYWYQQKSSQAPKLLFHYYDKDFNNEADTPDNFQSRRPNTSFCFLDIRSPGLGDTAMYLCATSQDEGWEQYFGPGTRLTVT.

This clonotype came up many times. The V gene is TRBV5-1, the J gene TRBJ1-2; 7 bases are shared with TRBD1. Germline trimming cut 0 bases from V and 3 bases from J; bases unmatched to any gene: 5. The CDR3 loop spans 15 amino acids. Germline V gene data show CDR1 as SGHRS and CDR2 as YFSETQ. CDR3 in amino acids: CASSLEGTVDYGYTF. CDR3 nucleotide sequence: TGCGCCAGCAGCTTGGAAGGGACAGTAGACTATGGCTACACCTTC.

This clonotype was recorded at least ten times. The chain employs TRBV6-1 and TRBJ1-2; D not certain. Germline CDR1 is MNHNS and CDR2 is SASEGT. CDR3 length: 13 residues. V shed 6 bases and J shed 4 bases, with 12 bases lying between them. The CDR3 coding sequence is TGTGCCAGCAGCCCTCACGCAGGCTATGGCTACACCTTC. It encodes CASSPHAGYGYTF.

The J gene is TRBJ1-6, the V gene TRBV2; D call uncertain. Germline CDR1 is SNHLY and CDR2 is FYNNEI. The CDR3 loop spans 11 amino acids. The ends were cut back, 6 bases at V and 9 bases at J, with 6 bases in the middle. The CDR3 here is CASRNPSPLHF. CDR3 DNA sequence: TGTGCCAGCAGGAATCCTTCACCCCTCCACTTT.

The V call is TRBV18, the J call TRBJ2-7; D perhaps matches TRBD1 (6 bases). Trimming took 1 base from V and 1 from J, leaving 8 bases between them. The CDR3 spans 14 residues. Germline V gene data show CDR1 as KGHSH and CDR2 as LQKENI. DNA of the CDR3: TGTGCCAGCTCACCACGACAGGAATCCTACGAGCAGTACTTC. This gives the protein CASSPRQESYEQYF.

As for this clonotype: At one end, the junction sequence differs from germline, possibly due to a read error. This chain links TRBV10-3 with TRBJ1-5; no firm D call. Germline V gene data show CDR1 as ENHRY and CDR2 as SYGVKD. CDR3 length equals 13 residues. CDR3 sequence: CATQPNSNLPQHF. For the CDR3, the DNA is TGTGCCACCCAACCGAATTCGAATCTGCCCCAGCATTTT.

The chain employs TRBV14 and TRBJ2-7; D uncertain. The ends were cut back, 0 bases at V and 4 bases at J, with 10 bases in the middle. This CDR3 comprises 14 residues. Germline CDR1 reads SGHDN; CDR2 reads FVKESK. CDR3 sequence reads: CASSQEGYLYEQYF. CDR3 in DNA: TGTGCCAGCAGCCAAGAGGGATACTTATACGAGCAGTACTTC.

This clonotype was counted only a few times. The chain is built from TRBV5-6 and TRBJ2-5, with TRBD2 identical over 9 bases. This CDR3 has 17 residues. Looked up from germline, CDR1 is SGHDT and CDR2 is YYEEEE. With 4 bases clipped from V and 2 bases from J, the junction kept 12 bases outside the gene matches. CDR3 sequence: CASSLSGLAVSQETQYF. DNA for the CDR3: TGTGCCAGCAGCCTATCGGGACTAGCAGTTTCGCAAGAGACCCAGTACTTC.

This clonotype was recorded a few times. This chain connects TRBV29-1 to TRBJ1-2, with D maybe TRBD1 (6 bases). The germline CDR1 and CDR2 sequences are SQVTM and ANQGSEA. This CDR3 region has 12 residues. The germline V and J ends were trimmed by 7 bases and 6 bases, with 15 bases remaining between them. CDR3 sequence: CSGEGGGDGYTF. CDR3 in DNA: TGCAGCGGAGAAGGGGGTGGCGATGGCTACACCTTC.

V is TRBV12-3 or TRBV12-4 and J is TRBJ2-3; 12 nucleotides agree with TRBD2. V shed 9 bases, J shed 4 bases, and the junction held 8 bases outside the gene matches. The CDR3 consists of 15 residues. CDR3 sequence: CASRRTSGRPDTQYF. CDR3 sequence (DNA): TGTGCCAGTCGTCGTACTAGCGGGAGGCCAGATACGCAGTATTTT.

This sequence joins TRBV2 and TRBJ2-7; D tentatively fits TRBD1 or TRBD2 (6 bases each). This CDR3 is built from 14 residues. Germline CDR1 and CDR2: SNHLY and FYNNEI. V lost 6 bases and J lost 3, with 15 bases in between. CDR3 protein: CASRRNEGGYEQYF. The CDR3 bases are TGTGCCAGCAGAAGGAATGAGGGGGGCTACGAGCAGTACTTC.